The present T cell receptor (beta chain) was sequenced within a study of T cell responses to AZD1222 COVID-19 vaccine. CDR3 length: 16 amino acids. Deletions cut 5 bases from V and 3 bases from J, with 14 bases between. Germline V CDR1 and CDR2: MNHEY, SVGEGT. The protocol was immunoSEQ multiplex PCR, while the TCRdb copy is restricted to in-frame clones and leaves out a portion. The sample yields roughly 270,000 clones, 90% to 95% seen once. Sample: peripheral blood, taken 28 days after the second AZD1222 dose. This TCR derives from an adult who received the AZD1222 COVID-19 vaccine. The chain links TRBV6-2 or TRBV6-3 to TRBJ2-6; D might be TRBD1 (6 bases). The CDR3 DNA reads TGTGCCAGCAGTCGTCAGGGGAGATTTGGGGCCAACGTCCTGACTTTC. It encodes CASSRQGRFGANVLTF.